This T cell receptor beta chain appears in the sequencing data of a study of T cells after yellow fever vaccination. A process of 5'RACE template switching, which added a universal primer site and UMIs, was used to make TCR cDNA. TCRdb independently ran MiXCR on the 5' RACE reads; one entry per CDR3 protein. The data show about 350,000 distinct CDR3 sequences, about an eighth seen once. As concerns this clonotype: Antigen unknown.

Regarding the study as a whole: Overall, a small share of clonotypes was seen in both CD4 and CD8 compartments. Faster peaking, at day 5 versus 15, marked a secondary response that was weaker.

Between the trimmed V and J ends, which lost 3 bases and 4 bases, there was a span of 6 bases. The CDR3 covers 12 residues. The germline V gene has CDR1 MGHDK and CDR2 SYGVNS. The J gene is TRBJ2-5, the V gene TRBV25-1; the D is unclear. The specimen was CD4+ T cells sorted from PBMCs, collected 15 days after the yellow fever booster vaccination. The sequence derives from a man in his late teens or twenties who received the YFV17D yellow fever vaccine. The DNA for the CDR3 is TGTGCCAGCAGTGAGCCGTTAGAGACCCAGTACTTC. Protein: CASSEPLETQYF.